The 5 T cell receptor beta chains below all came from one sample that was sequenced in a study of Graves' ophthalmopathy and Graves' hyperthyroidism. RNA transcripts were the source from which TCR beta CDR3 regions were amplified. HTBI primers primed a first-round RT-PCR, and a second-round multiplex PCR followed. TCRdb ran MiXCR on the multiplex PCR reads and lists one entry per CDR3 protein. The repertoire holds roughly 700,000 distinct CDR3 sequences, roughly two fifths seen once, with 44% in the top ten. Sequences were obtained from peripheral blood. The receptors were sampled from an adult man with Graves' ophthalmopathy.

This chain uses TRBV2 with TRBJ2-7; TRBD2 agrees at 9 bases. CDR1 and CDR2 from the germline V gene are SNHLY and FYNNEI. This CDR3 region has 16 residues. V lost 2 bases to trimming and J lost 3 bases; unmatched junction nucleotides: 8. As DNA, the CDR3 is TGTGCCAGCAGTGAAAAGCGACTAGCGGAGCACTACGAGCAGTACTTC. This gives the protein CASSEKRLAEHYEQYF.

The chain uses TRBV2 and TRBJ2-7; 11 nucleotides align to TRBD2. CDR1 is SNHLY and CDR2 is FYNNEI in the germline V gene. Germline trimming cut 4 bases from V and 4 bases from J; bases unmatched to any gene: 6. The CDR3 spans 15 residues. This CDR3 is CASSVVGLAEYEQYF. CDR3 bases: TGTGCCAGCAGTGTCGTGGGACTAGCGGAGTACGAGCAGTACTTC.

This chain joins TRBV5-1 and TRBJ2-6; 7 positions match TRBD1. V dropped 4 bases and J dropped 3; count of bases not matched to a gene: 4. This CDR3 is built from 15 residues. Germline V lookup: CDR1 SGHRS, CDR2 YFSETQ. The chain's CDR3 is CASSTTGIGANVLTF. CDR3 in DNA: TGCGCCAGCAGCACGACAGGGATTGGGGCCAACGTCCTGACTTTC.

A note on this clonotype: Being one base from a much bigger clone, this may be a read error. V and J are TRBV7-2 and TRBJ2-6; D might be TRBD1 (5 bases). This CDR3 comprises 19 residues. Germline V CDR1 and CDR2: SGHTA, FQGNSA. CDR3 sequence (DNA): TGTGCCAGCAGCTACTACCTGGGCAGGGTCGGCTCTGGGGCCAACGCCCTGACTTTC. It yields the protein CASSYYLGRVGSGANALTF.

A note on this clonotype: A much bigger clone sits one base away, suggesting this may be a read error. The CDR3 loop reads CAIRGDRYEQYF. CDR3 coding DNA: TGTGCCATCAGGGGGGACAGGTACGAGCAGTACTTC. V gene TRBV10-3 combines with J gene TRBJ2-7, with 8 positions matching TRBD1. The CDR3 is 12 residues long. J gave up 4 bases and V 6 bases, and 2 bases lay outside the gene matches. Germline loops: CDR1 ENHRY, CDR2 SYGVKD.